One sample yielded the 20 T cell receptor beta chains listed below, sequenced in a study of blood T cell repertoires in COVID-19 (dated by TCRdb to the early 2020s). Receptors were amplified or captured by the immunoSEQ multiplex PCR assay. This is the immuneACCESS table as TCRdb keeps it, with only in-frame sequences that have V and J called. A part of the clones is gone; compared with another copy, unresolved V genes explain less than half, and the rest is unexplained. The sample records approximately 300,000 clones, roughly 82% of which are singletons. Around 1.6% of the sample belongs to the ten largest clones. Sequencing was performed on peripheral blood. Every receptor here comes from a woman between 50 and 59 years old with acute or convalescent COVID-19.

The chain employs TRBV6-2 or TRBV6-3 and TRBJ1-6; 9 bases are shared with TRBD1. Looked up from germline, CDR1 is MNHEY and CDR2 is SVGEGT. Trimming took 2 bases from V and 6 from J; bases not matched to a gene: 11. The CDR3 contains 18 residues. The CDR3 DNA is TGTGCCAGCAGTTACGTCGGGTGGACAGGGGCCTTTAATTCACCCCTCCACTTT. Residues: CASSYVGWTGAFNSPLHF.

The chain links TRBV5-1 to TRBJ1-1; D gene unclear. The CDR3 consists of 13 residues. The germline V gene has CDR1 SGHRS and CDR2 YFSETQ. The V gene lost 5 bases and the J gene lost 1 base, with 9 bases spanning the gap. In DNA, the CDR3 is TGCGCCAGCAGTTTTACTTCGAACACTGAAGCTTTCTTT. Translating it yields CASSFTSNTEAFF.

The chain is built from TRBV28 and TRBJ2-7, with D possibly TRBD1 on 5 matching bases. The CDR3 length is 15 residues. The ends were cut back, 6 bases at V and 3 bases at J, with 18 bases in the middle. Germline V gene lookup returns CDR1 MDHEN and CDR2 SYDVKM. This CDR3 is CASSNEDTPFYEQYF. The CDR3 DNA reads TGTGCCAGCAGCAACGAGGACACCCCTTTCTACGAGCAGTACTTC.

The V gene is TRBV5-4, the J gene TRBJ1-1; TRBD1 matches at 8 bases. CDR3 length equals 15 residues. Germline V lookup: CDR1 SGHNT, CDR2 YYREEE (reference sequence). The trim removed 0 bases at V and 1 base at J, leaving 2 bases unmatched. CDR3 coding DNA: TGTGCCAGCAGCTTGGTCGGGACAGGGAACACTGAAGCTTTCTTT. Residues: CASSLVGTGNTEAFF.

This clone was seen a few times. The CDR3 nucleotides read TGCGCCAGCAGCCAGAGGGGGAAAAATTCACCCCTCCACTTT. This translates into CASSQRGKNSPLHF. The V and J genes are TRBV4-1 and TRBJ1-6; D perhaps matches TRBD1 (6 bases). Germline CDR1 reads MGHRA; CDR2 reads YSYEKL. The CDR3 runs to 14 residues. Trimming removed 3 bases from V and 7 bases from J, with 10 bases in between.

Here the CDR3 DNA reads TGTGCCAGCTCACCACCCTCTGCAGGTCTTAATTCACCCCTCCACTTT. Its protein is CASSPPSAGLNSPLHF. V and J are TRBV18 and TRBJ1-6; D is unclear. Germline lookup yields CDR1 KGHSH and CDR2 LQKENI. Trimming took 0 bases from V and 6 from J, leaving 12 bases between them. The CDR3 is 16 amino acids.

CDR3 in amino acids: CASSLLAGGPYEQYF. As DNA, the CDR3 is TGTGCCAGCAGCTTACTAGCGGGAGGGCCTTACGAGCAGTACTTC. This sequence joins TRBV5-5 and TRBJ2-7; 13 bases are a match to TRBD2. The CDR3 is 15 residues long. Germline loops: CDR1 SGHKS, CDR2 YYEKEE (reference sequence). The V gene end was trimmed by 2 bases and the J gene end by 4 bases; junction bases not matched to a gene: 3.

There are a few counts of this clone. CDR3 loop: CASSLPGYEQYF. CDR3 coding DNA: TGTGCCAGCAGCTTACCCGGTTACGAGCAGTACTTC. The V gene is TRBV7-2, the J gene TRBJ2-7, with unresolved D. The CDR3 runs to 12 residues. From germline, CDR1 is SGHTA and CDR2 FQGNSA. V lost 2 bases to trimming and J lost 4 bases, with 6 bases between them.

This chain's CDR3 is CATSRGAGTSGYEQYF. The CDR3, as DNA: TGTGCCACCAGCAGAGGTGCCGGGACTAGCGGCTACGAGCAGTACTTC. The rearrangement links TRBV15 to TRBJ2-7; TRBD2 agrees at 11 bases. The germline CDR1 and CDR2 sequences are LNHNV and YYDKDF (reference sequence). V dropped 1 base and J dropped 3; count of bases not matched to a gene: 5. The CDR3 covers 16 residues. The full variable domain, completed using reference TRBV15 and TRBJ2-7, is DAMVIQNPRYQVTQFGKPVTLSCSQTLNHNVMYWYQQKSSQAPKLLFHYYDKDFNNEADTPDNFQSRRPNTSFCFLDIRSPGLGDTAMYLCATSRGAGTSGYEQYFGPGTRLTVT.

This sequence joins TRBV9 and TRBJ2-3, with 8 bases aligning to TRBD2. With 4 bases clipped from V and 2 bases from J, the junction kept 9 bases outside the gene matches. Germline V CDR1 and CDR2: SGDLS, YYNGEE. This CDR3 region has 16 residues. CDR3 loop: CASSLRAGVDTDTQYF. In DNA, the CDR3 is TGTGCCAGCAGCCTTAGAGCGGGAGTCGACACAGATACGCAGTATTTT.

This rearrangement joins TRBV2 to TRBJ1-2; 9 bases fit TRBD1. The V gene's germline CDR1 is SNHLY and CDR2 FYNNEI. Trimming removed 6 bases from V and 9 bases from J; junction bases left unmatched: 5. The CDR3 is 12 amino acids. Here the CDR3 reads CASRGTGLRYTF. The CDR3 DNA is TGTGCCAGCAGAGGGACAGGGTTGCGCTACACCTTC.

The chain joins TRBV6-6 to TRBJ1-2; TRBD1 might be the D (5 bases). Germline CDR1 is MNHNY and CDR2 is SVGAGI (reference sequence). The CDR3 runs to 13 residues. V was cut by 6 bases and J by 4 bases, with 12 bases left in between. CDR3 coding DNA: TGTGCCAGCAGCTTAGACAGAGTCTATGGCTACACCTTC. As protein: CASSLDRVYGYTF.

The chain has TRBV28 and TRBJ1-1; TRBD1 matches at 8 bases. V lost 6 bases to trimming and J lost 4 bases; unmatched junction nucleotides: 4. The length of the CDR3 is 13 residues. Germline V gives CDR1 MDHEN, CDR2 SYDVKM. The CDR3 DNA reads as TGTGCCAGCAGCCGGACAGGGTCCACTGAAGCTTTCTTT. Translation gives CASSRTGSTEAFF.

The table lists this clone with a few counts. The DNA for the CDR3 is TGTGCCAGCAGCCCGCCGAGGGGGGGGTTGGGAGAAAAACTGTTTTTT. It encodes CASSPPRGGLGEKLFF. This rearrangement joins TRBV27 to TRBJ1-4; D may be TRBD1 (6 bases). With 6 bases removed from V and 8 bases from J, the gap between germline ends came to 22 bases. The CDR3 has 16 amino acids. Germline assignment: CDR1 MNHEY and CDR2 SMNVEV (reference sequence).

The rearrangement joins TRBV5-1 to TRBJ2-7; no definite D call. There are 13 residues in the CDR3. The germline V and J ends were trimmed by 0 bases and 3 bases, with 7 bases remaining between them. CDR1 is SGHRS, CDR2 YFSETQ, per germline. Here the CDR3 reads CASSLATDYEQYF. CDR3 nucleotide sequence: TGCGCCAGCAGCTTGGCAACAGACTACGAGCAGTACTTC.

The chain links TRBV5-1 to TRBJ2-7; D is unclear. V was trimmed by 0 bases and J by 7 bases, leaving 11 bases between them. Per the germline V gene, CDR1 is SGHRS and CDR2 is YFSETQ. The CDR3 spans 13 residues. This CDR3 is CASSLGAPGEQYF. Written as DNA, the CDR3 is TGCGCCAGCAGCTTGGGTGCCCCCGGGGAGCAGTACTTC.

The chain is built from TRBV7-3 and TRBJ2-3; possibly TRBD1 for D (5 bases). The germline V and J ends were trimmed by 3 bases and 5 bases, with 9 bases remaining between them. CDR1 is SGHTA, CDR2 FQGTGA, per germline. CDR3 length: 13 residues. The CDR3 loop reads CASSLAGIDTQYF. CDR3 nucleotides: TGTGCCAGCAGCTTGGCAGGGATAGATACGCAGTATTTT.

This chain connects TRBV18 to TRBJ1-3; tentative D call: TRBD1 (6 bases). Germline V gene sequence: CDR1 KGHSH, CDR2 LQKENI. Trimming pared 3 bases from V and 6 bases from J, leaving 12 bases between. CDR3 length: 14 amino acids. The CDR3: CASSPDRTSNTIYF. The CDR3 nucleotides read TGTGCCAGCTCACCTGACAGGACATCAAACACCATATATTTT.

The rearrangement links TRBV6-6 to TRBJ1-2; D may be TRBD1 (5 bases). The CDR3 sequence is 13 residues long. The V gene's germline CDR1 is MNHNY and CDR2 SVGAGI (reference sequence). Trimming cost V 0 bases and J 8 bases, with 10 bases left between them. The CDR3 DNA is TGTGCCAGCAGTTACTCGGCAGGGATGGGCTACACCTTC. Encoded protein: CASSYSAGMGYTF.

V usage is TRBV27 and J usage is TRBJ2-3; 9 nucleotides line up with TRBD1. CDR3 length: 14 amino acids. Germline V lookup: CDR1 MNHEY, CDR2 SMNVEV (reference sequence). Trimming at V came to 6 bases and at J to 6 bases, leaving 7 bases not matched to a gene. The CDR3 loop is CASRPGQGLDTQYF. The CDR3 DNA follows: TGTGCCAGCAGACCCGGACAGGGGCTCGATACGCAGTATTTT.